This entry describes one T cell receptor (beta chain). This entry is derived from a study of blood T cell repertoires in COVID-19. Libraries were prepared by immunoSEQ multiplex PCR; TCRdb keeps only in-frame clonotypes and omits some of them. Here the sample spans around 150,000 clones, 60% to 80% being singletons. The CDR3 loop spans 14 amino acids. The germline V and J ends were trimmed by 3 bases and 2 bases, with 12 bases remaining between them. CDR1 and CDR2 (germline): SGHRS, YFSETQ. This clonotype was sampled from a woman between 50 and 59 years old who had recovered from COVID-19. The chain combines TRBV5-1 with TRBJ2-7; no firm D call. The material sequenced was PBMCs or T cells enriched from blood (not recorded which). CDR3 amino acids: CASSSRGSAYEQYF. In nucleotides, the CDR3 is TGCGCCAGCAGCTCCCGAGGTTCAGCCTACGAGCAGTACTTC.